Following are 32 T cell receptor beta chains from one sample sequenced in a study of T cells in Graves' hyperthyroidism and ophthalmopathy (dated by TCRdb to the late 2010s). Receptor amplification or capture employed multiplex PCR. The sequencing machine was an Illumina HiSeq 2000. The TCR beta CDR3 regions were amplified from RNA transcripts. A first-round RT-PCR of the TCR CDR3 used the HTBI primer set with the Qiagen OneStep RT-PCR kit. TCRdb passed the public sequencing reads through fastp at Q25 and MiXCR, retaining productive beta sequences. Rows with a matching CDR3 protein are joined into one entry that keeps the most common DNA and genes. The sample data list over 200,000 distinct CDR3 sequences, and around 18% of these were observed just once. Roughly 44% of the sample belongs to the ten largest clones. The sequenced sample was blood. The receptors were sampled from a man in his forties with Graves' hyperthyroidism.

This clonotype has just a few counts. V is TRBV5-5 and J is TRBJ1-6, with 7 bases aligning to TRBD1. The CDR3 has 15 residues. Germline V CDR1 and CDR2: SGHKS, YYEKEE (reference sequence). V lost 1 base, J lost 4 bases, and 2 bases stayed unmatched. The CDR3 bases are TGTGCCAGCAGCTTGTGGGGACAGTATAATTCACCCCTCCACTTT. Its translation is CASSLWGQYNSPLHF. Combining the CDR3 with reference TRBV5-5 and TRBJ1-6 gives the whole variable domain DAGVTQSPTHLIKTRGQQVTLRCSPISGHKSVSWYQQVLGQGPQFIFQYYEKEERGRGNFPDRFSARQFPNYSSELNVNALLLGDSALYLCASSLWGQYNSPLHFGNGTRLTVT.

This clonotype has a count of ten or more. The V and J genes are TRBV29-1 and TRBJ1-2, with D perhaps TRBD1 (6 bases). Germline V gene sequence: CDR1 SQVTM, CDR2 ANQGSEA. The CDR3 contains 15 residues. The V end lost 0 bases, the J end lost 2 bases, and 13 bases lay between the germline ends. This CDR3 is CSVEEGGQGNYGYTF. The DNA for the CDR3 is TGCAGCGTTGAAGAGGGGGGGCAGGGGAACTATGGCTACACCTTC. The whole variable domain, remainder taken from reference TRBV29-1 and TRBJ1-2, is SAVISQKPSRDICQRGTSLTIQCQVDSQVTMMFWYRQQPGQSLTLIATANQGSEATYESGFVIDKFPISRPNLTFSTLTVSNMSPEDSSIYLCSVEEGGQGNYGYTFGSGTRLTVV.

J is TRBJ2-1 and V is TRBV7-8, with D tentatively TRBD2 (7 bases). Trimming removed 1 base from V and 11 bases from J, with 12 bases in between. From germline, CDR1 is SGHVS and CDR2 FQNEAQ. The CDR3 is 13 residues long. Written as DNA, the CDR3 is TGTGCCAGCAGCTTAGATGGGGGGGCGAAGCAGTTCTTC. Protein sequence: CASSLDGGAKQFF.

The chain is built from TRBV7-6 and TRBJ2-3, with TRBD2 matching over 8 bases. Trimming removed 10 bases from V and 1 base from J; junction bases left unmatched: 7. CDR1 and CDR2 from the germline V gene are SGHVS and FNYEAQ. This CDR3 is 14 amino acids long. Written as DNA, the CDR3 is TGTGCCACCTCCTCGGGGGGGGGCACAGATACGCAGTATTTT. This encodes CATSSGGGTDTQYF.

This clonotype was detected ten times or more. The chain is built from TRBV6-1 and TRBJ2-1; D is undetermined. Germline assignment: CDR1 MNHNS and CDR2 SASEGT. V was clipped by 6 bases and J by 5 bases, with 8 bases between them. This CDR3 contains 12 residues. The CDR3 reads CASSPSDNEQFF. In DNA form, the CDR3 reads TGTGCCAGCAGCCCATCGGACAATGAGCAGTTCTTC.

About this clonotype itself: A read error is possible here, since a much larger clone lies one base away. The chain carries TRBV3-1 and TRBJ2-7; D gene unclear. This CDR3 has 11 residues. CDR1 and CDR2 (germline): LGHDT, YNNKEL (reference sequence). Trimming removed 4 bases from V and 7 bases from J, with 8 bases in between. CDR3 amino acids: CASSRVNEQYF. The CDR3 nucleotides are TGTGCCAGCAGCCGAGTGAATGAGCAGTACTTC.

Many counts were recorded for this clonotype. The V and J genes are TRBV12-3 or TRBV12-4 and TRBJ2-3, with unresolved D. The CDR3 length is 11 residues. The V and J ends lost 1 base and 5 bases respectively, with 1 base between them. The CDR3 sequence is CASSLEDTQYF. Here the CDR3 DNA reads TGTGCCAGCAGTTTAGAAGATACGCAGTATTTT.

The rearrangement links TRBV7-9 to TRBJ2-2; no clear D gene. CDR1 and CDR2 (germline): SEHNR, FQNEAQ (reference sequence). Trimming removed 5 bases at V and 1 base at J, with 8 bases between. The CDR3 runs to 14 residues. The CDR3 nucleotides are TGTGCCAGCAGCCCGATAATGAACACCGGGGAGCTGTTTTTT. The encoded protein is CASSPIMNTGELFF.

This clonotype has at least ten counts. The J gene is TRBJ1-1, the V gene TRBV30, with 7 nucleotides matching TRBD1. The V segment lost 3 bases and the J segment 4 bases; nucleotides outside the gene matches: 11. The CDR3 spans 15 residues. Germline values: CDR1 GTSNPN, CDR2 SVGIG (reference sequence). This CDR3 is CAWRRGQVDVTEAFF. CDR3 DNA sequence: TGTGCCTGGAGAAGAGGACAGGTGGACGTCACTGAAGCTTTCTTT.

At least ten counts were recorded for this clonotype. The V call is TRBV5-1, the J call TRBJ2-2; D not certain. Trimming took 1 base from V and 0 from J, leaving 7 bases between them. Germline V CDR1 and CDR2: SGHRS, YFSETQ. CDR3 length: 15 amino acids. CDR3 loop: CASSLRQSNTGELFF. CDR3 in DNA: TGCGCCAGCAGCTTGCGGCAGTCGAACACCGGGGAGCTGTTTTTT.

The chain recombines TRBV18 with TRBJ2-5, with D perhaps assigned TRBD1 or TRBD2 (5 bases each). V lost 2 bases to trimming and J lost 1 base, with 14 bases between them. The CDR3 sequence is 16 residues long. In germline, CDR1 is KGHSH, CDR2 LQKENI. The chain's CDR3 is CASSPGMVGTQETQYF. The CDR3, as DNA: TGTGCCAGCTCACCAGGGATGGTTGGGACCCAAGAGACCCAGTACTTC.

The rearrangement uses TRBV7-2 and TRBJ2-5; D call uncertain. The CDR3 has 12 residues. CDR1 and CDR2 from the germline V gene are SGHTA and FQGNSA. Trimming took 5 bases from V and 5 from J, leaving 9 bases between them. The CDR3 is CASSVLGETQYF. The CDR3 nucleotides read TGTGCCAGCAGCGTATTGGGGGAGACCCAGTACTTC.

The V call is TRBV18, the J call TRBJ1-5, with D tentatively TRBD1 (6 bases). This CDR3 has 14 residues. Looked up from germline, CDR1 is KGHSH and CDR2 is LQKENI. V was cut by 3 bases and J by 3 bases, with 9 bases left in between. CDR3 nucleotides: TGTGCCAGCTCACCTGACAGGTACAATCAGCCCCAGCATTTT. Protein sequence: CASSPDRYNQPQHF.

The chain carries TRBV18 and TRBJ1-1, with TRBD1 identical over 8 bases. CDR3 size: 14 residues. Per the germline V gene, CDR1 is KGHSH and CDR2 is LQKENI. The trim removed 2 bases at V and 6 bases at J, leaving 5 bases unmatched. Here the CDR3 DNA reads TGTGCCAGCTCACCAGGGCAGGGGGCCTCTGAAGCTTTCTTT. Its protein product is CASSPGQGASEAFF.

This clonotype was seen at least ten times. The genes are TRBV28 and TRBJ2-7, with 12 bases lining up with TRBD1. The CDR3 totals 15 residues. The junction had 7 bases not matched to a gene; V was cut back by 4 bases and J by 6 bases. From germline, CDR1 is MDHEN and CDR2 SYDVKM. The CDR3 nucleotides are TGTGCCAGCAGTTCAACCGGGACAGGGGGCTCCGAGCAGTACTTC. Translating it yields CASSSTGTGGSEQYF. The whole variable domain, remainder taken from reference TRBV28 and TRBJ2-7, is DVKVTQSSRYLVKRTGEKVFLECVQDMDHENMFWYRQDPGLGLRLIYFSYDVKMKEKGDIPEGYSVSREKKERFSLILESASTNQTSMYLCASSSTGTGGSEQYFGPGTRLTVT.

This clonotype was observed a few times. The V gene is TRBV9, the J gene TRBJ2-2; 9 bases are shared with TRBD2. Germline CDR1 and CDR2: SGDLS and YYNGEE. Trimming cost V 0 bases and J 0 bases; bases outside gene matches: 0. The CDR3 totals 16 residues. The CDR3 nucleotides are TGTGCCAGCAGCGTAGCTAGCGGGGCGAACACCGGGGAGCTGTTTTTT. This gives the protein CASSVASGANTGELFF.

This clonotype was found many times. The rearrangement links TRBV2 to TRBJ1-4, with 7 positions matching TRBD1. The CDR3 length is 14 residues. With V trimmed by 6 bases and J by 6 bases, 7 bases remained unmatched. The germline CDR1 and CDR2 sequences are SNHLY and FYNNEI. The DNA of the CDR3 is TGTGCCAGCAGCGAGGGAGGGGGCGATGAAAAACTGTTTTTT. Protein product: CASSEGGGDEKLFF.

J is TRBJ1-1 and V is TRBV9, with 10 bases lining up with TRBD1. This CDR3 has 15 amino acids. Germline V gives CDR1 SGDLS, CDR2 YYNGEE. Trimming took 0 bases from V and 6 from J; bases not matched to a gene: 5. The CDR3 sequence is CASSVVTGGHAEAFF. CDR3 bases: TGTGCCAGCAGCGTAGTGACAGGGGGCCACGCTGAAGCTTTCTTT.

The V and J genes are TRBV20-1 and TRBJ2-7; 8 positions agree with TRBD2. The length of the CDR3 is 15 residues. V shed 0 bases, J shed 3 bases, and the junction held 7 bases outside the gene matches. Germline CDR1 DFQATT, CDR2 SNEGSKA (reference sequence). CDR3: CSARDPEAGDYEQYF. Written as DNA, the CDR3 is TGCAGTGCTAGAGACCCTGAAGCGGGAGACTACGAGCAGTACTTC.

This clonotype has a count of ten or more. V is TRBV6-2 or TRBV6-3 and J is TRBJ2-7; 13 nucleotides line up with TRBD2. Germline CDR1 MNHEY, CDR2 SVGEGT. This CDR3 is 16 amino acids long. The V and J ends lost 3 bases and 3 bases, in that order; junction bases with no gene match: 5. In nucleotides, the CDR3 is TGTGCCAGCAGTTATACCGGGACTAGCGGGGTCTACGAGCAGTACTTC. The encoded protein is CASSYTGTSGVYEQYF.

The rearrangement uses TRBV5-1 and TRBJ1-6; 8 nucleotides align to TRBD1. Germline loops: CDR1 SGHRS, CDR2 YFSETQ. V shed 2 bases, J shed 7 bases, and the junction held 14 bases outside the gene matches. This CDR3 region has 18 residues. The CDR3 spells CASSFSIGQGRTNSPLHF. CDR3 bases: TGCGCCAGCAGCTTCAGTATAGGACAGGGTCGCACGAATTCACCCCTCCACTTT. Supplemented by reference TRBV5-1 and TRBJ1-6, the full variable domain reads KAGVTQTPRYLIKTRGQQVTLSCSPISGHRSVSWYQQTPGQGLQFLFEYFSETQRNKGNFPGRFSGRQFSNSRSEMNVSTLELGDSALYLCASSFSIGQGRTNSPLHFGNGTRLTVT.

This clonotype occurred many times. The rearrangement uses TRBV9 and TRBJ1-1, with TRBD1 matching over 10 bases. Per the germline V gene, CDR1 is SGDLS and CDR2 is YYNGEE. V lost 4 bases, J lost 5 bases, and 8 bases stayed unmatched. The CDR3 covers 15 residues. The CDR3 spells CASSTPGTGATEAFF. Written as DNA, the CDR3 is TGTGCCAGCAGCACCCCCGGGACAGGGGCGACTGAAGCTTTCTTT.

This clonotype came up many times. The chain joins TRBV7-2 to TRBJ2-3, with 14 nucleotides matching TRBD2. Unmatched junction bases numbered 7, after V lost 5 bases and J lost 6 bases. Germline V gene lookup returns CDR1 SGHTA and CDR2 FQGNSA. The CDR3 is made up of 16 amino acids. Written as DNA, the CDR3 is TGTGCCAGCAGCATTCGACTAGCGGGGGGGCAGGATACGCAGTATTTT. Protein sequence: CASSIRLAGGQDTQYF.

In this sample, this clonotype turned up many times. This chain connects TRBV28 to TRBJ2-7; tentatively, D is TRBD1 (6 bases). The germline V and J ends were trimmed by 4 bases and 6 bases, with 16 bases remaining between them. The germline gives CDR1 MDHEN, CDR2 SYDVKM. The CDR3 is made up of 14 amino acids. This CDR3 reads CASSSDDRRFEQYF. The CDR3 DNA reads TGTGCCAGCAGTTCAGACGACAGGCGATTCGAGCAGTACTTC.

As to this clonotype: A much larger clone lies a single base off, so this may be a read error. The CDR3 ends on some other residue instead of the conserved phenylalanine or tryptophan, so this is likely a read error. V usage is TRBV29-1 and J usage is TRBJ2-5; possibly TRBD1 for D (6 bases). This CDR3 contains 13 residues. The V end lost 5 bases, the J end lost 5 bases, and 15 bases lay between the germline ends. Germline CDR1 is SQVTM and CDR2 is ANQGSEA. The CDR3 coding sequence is TGCAGCGTTTCGGGTAACAGGGCCGAGACCCAGTACCTC. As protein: CSVSGNRAETQYL.

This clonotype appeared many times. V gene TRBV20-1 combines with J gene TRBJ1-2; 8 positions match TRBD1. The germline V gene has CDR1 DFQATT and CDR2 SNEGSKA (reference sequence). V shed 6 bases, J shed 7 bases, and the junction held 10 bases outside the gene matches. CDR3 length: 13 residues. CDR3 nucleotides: TGCAGTGCCGGGGGGCAGGGGGCTGGTGGCTACACCTTC. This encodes CSAGGQGAGGYTF.

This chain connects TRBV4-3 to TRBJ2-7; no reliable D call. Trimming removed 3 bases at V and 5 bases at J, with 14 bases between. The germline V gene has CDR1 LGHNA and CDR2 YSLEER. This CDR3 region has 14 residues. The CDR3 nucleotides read TGCGCCAGCAGCCATAGCACACGCACTCACGAGCAGTACTTC. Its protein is CASSHSTRTHEQYF.

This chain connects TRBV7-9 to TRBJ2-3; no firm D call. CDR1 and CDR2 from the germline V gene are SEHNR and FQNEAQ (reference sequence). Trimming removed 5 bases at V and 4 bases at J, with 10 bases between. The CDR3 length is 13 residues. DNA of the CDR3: TGTGCCAGCAGCCCTACTACCGCAGATACGCAGTATTTT. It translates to CASSPTTADTQYF.

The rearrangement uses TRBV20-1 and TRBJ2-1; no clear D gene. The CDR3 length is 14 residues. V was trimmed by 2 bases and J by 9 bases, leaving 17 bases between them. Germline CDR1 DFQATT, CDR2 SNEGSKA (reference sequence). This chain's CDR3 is CSARSGPGLGEQFF. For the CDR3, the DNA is TGCAGTGCTAGATCCGGACCGGGCTTAGGTGAGCAGTTCTTC.

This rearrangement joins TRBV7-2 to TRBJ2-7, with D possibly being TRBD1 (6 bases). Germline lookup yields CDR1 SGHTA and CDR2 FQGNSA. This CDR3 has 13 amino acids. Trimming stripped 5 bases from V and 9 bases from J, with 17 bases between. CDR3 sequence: CASSMGAGVGQYF. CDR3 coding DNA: TGTGCCAGCAGCATGGGGGCAGGGGTAGGGCAGTACTTC.

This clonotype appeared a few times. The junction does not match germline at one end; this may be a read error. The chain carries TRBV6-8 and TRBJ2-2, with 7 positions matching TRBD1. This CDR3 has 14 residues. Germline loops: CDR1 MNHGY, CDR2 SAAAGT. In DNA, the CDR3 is TGCGCCAGCAGTGGGGACAGGAACACCGGGGAGCTGTTTTTT. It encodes CASSGDRNTGELFF.

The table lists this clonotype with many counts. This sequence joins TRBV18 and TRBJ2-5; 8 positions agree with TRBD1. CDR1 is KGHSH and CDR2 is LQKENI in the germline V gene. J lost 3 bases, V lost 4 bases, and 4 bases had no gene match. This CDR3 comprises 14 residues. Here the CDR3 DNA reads TGTGCCAGCTCACTAACAGGGGGAGAAGAGACCCAGTACTTC. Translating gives CASSLTGGEETQYF.